In its sample, the clone carrying this T cell receptor beta chain was seen many times. Antigen specificity is unknown. This sample stems from a study of T cells in Graves' hyperthyroidism and ophthalmopathy. V was trimmed by 6 bases and J by 5 bases, leaving 7 bases between them. Germline values: CDR1 MNHNY, CDR2 SVGAGI (reference sequence). The CDR3 has 11 residues. Amplification of TCR beta CDR3 regions was performed using RNA transcripts as template. With the HTBI primer set, the TCR CDR3 went through a first round of RT-PCR. TCRdb independently ran MiXCR on the multiplex PCR reads; one entry per CDR3 protein. The table shows 600,000 to 800,000 distinct CDR3 sequences, with 30% to 40% occurring only once. The authors took PBMCs from 8 to 10 ml fresh peripheral blood. General observations from the study: Separation of ophthalmopathy from stable hyperthyroidism was achieved by a 13 V-J model.

What was sequenced was blood. V usage is TRBV6-6 and J usage is TRBJ1-1; D not certain. The sequence was collected from a woman between 40 and 50 years old with Graves' hyperthyroidism. The CDR3 sequence: CASSSQTEAFF. CDR3 bases: TGTGCCAGCAGCAGCCAGACTGAAGCTTTCTTT.